This T cell receptor (beta chain) was recovered during a study of cytomegalovirus exposure and HLA in healthy donors. Overall study context: In an early release, HLA-typed donors contributed roughly 85 million unique TCR sequences. Study results and limitations: According to the study, around 160 TCR beta chains were cytomegalovirus-associated.

The PCR was carried out with 60 Vbeta primers and 13 Jbeta primers. Measured with immunoSEQ multiplex PCR; TCRdb has only the in-frame clones, and not every one. This table has around 150,000 clones, around 73% appearing once. In this sample, this clone turned up once. What it binds is not known. At one end the junction does not follow the germline gene, possibly because of a read error. Donors sampled were nominally healthy, though unrecorded immune exposures were likely. CDR1 and CDR2 (germline): MNHEY, SMNVEV (reference sequence). This CDR3 has 18 amino acids. The sequence derives from a male donor in good health and CMV-seronegative. The sample taken for sequencing was PBMCs. V gene TRBV27 combines with J gene TRBJ2-6; 8 bases match TRBD1. This chain's CDR3 is CASSLFGGTGSGTNVLTF. DNA of the CDR3: TGTGCCAGCAGTTTATTCGGTGGGACAGGTTCTGGGACCAACGTCCTGACTTTC.